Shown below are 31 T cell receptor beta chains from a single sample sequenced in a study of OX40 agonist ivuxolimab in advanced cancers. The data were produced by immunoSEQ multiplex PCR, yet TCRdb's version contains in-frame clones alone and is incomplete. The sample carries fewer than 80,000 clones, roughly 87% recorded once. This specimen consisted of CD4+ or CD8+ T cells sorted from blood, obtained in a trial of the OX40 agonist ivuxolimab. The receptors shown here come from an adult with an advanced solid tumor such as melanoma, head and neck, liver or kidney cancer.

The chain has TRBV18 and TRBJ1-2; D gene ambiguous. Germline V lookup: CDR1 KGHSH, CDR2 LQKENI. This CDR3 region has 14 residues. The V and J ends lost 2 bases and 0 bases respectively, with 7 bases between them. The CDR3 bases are TGTGCCAGCTCACCAGGGGTCCCTAACTATGGCTACACCTTC. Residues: CASSPGVPNYGYTF.

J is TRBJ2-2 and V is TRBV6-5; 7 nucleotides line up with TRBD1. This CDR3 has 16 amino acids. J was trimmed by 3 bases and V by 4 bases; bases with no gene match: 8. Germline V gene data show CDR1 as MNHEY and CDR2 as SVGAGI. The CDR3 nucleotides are TGTGCCAGCAGTTCAATGCCGGGGACAGACACCGGGGAGCTGTTTTTT. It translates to CASSSMPGTDTGELFF.

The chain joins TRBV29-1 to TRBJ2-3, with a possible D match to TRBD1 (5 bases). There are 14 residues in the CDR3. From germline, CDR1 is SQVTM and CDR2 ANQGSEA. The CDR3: CSVADSLSTDTQYF. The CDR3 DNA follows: TGCAGTGTCGCCGACAGTTTGAGCACAGATACGCAGTATTTT.

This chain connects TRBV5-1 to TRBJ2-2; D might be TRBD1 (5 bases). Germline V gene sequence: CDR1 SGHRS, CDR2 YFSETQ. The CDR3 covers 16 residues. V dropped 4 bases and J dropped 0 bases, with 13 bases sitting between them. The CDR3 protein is CASSATALSNTGELFF. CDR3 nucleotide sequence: TGCGCCAGCAGCGCGACAGCGCTATCGAACACCGGGGAGCTGTTTTTT. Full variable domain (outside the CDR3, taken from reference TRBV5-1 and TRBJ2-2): KAGVTQTPRYLIKTRGQQVTLSCSPISGHRSVSWYQQTPGQGLQFLFEYFSETQRNKGNFPGRFSGRQFSNSRSEMNVSTLELGDSALYLCASSATALSNTGELFFGEGSRLTVL.

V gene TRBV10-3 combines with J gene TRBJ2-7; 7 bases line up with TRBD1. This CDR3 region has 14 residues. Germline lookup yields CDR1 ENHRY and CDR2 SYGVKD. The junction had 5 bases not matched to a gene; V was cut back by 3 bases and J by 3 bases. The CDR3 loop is CAISDPTGNYEQYF. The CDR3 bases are TGTGCCATCAGTGATCCGACAGGGAACTACGAGCAGTACTTC.

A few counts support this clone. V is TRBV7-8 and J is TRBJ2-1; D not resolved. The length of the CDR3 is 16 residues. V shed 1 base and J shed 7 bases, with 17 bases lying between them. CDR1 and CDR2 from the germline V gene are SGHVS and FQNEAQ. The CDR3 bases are TGTGCCAGCAGCTTAGTCGTCCGACAATCACGAAATGAGCAGTTCTTC. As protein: CASSLVVRQSRNEQFF.

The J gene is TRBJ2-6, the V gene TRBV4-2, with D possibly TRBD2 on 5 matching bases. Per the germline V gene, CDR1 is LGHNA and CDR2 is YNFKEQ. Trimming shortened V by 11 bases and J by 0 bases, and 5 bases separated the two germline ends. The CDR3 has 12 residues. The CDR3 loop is CAGSSGANVLTF. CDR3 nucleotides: TGTGCCGGGAGCTCTGGGGCCAACGTCCTGACTTTC.

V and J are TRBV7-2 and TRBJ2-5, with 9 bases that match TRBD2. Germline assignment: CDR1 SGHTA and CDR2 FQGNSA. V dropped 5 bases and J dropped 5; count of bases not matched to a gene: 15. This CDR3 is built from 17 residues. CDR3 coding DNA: TGTGCCAGCAGCCGAGGGGTAGCGGGGGCTTACGGGGAGACCCAGTACTTC. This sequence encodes CASSRGVAGAYGETQYF.

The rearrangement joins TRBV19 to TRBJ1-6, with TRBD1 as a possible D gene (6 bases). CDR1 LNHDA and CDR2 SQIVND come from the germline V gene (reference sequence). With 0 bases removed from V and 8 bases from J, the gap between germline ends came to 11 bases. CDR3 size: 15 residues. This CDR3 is CASSIDQGWDSPLHF. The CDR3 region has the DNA TGTGCCAGTAGTATAGATCAGGGGTGGGATTCACCCCTCCACTTT.

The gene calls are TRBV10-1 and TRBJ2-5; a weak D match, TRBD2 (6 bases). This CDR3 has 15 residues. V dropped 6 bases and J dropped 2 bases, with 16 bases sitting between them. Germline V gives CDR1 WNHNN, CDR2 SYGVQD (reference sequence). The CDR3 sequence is CASREGQAPQETQYF. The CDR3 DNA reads TGCGCCAGCAGGGAGGGGCAGGCTCCTCAAGAGACCCAGTACTTC.

As DNA, the CDR3 is TGTGCCAGCTCACCACAGGGACAGGGGGCAGGGTACGAGCAGTACTTC. Translation gives CASSPQGQGAGYEQYF. V usage is TRBV18 and J usage is TRBJ2-7; TRBD1 agrees at 12 bases. CDR3 length: 16 amino acids. V lost 1 base and J lost 4; bases outside the gene matches: 5. Germline CDR1 reads KGHSH; CDR2 reads LQKENI.

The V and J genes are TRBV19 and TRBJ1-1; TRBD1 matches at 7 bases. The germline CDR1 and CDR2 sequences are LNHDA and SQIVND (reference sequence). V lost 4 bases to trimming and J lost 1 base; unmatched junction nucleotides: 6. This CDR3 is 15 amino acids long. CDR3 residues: CASSTPGQTNTEAFF. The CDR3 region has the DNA TGTGCCAGTAGTACGCCGGGACAGACGAACACTGAAGCTTTCTTT.

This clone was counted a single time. The CDR3 sequence is CSASRGLSYEQYF. The CDR3 coding sequence is TGCAGCGCTTCCAGGGGACTGTCCTACGAGCAGTACTTC. The chain employs TRBV29-1 and TRBJ2-7; perhaps D is TRBD1 or TRBD2 (6 bases each). Trimming cost V 7 bases and J 1 base, with 14 bases left between them. CDR1 is SQVTM and CDR2 is ANQGSEA in the germline V gene. CDR3 size: 13 residues.

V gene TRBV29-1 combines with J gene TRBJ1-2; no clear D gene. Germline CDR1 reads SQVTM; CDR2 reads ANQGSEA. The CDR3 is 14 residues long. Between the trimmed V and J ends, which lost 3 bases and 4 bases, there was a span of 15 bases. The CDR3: CSVENRRSSYGYTF. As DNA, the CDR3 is TGCAGCGTTGAGAATAGGCGGAGCAGCTATGGCTACACCTTC.

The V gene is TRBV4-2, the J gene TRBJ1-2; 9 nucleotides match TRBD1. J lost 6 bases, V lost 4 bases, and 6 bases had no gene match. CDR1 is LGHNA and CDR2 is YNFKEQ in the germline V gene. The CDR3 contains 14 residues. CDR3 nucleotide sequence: TGTGCCAGCAGCCCCTCGGACAGGGGACATGGCTACACCTTC. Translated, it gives CASSPSDRGHGYTF.

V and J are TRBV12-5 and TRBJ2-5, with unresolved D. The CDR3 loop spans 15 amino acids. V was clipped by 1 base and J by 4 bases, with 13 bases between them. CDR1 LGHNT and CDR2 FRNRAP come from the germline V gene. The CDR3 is CASGLGSGVGETQYF. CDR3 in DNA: TGTGCTAGTGGTTTGGGGTCTGGGGTAGGAGAGACCCAGTACTTC. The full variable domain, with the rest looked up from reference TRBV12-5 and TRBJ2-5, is DARVTQTPRHKVTEMGQEVTMRCQPILGHNTVFWYRQTMMQGLELLAYFRNRAPLDDSGMPKDRFSAEMPDATLATLKIQPSEPRDSAVYFCASGLGSGVGETQYFGPGTRLLVL.

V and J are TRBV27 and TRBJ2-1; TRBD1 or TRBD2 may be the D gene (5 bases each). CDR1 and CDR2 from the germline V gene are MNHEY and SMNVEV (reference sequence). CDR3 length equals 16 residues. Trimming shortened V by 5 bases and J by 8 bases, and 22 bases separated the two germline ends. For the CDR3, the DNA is TGTGCCAGCAGTACTCGCACAGGAGGCAAGGAGGATGAGCAGTTCTTC. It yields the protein CASSTRTGGKEDEQFF.

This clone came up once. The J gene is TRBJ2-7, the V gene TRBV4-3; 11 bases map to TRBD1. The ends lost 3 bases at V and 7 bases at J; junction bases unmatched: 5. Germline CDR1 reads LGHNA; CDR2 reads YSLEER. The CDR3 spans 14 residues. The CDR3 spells CASSHGQGAGEQYF. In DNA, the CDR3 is TGCGCCAGCAGCCACGGACAGGGGGCGGGGGAGCAGTACTTC.

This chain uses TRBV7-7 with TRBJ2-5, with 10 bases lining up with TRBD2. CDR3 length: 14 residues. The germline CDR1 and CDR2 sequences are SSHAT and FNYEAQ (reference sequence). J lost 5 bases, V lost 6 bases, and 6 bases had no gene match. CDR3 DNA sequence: TGTGCCAGCAGTTCGGGACTAGCGCACGAGACCCAGTACTTC. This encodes CASSSGLAHETQYF. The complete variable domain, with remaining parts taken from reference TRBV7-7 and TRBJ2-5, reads GAGVSQSPRYKVTKRGQDVTLRCDPISSHATLYWYQQALGQGPEFLTYFNYEAQPDKSGLPSDRFSAERPEGSISTLTIQRTEQRDSAMYRCASSSGLAHETQYFGPGTRLLVL.

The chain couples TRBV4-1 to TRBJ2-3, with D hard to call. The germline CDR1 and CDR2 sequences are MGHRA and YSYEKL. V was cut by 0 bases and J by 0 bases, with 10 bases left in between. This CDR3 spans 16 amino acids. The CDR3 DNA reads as TGCGCCAGCAGCCAAGATAGGCTGGCTAGCACAGATACGCAGTATTTT. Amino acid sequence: CASSQDRLASTDTQYF.

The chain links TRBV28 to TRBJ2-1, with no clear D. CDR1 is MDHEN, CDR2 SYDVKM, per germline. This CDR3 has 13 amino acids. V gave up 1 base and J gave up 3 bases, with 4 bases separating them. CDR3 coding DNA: TGTGCCAGCAGTTTATCCAGCTACAATGAGCAGTTCTTC. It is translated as CASSLSSYNEQFF.

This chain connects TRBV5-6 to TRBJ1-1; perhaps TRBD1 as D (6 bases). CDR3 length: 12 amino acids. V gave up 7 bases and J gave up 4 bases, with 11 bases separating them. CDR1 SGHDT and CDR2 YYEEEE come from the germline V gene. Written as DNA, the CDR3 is TGTGCCAGCCACAGGGAGGCCACTGAAGCTTTCTTT. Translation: CASHREATEAFF.

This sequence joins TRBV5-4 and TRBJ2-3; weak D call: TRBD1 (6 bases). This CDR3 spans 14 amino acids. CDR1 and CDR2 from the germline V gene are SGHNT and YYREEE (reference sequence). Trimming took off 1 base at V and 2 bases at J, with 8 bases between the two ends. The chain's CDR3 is CASSLYRDTDTQYF. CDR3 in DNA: TGTGCCAGCAGCTTGTACAGGGACACAGATACGCAGTATTTT.

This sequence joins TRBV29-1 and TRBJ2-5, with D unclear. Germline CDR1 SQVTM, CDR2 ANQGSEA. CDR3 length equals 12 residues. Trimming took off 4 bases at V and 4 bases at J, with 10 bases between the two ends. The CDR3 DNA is TGCAGCGTTGTGGTGGCAGCAGAGACCCAGTACTTC. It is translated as CSVVVAAETQYF.

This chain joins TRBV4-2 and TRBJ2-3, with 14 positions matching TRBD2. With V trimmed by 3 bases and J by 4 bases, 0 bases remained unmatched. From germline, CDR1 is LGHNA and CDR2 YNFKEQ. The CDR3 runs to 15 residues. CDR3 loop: CASSQTSGGADTQYF. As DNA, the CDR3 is TGTGCCAGCAGCCAGACTAGCGGGGGGGCAGATACGCAGTATTTT.

The CDR3 sequence: CASSSLFVQPQHF. DNA of the CDR3: TGTGCCAGCAGCTCCCTATTCGTCCAGCCCCAGCATTTT. V and J are TRBV4-2 and TRBJ1-5, with D unclear. In germline, CDR1 is LGHNA, CDR2 YNFKEQ. This CDR3 is built from 13 residues. V was shortened by 5 bases and J by 7 bases, with 12 bases between the two germline ends.

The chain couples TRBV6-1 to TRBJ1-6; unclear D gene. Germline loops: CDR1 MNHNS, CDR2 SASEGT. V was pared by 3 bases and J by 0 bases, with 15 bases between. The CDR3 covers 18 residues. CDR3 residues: CASSEGISRSSYNSPLHF. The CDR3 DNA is TGTGCCAGCAGTGAGGGGATCTCCCGAAGCTCCTATAATTCACCCCTCCACTTT.

CDR3 sequence: CAWSAQGAANEKLFF. Here the CDR3 DNA reads TGTGCCTGGAGTGCACAGGGGGCAGCTAATGAAAAACTGTTTTTT. V is TRBV30 and J is TRBJ1-4; TRBD1 aligns across 9 bases. Trimming removed 1 base from V and 3 bases from J; junction bases left unmatched: 3. The CDR3 runs to 15 residues. CDR1 GTSNPN and CDR2 SVGIG come from the germline V gene (reference sequence).

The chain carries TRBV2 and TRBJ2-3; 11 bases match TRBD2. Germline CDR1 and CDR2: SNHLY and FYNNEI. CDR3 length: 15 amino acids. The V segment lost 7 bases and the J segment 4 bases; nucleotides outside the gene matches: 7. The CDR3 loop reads CASNRLAGGPDTQYF. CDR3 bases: TGTGCCAGCAATCGTCTAGCGGGGGGACCAGATACGCAGTATTTT.

DNA of the CDR3: TGTGCCAGCAGCCCAATTGGACAAGCCTACGAGCAGTACTTC. Translating gives CASSPIGQAYEQYF. The V gene is TRBV6-6, the J gene TRBJ2-7; possibly TRBD1 for D (5 bases). The CDR3 has 14 amino acids. Germline CDR1 reads MNHNY; CDR2 reads SVGAGI (reference sequence). Trimming cost V 6 bases and J 2 bases, with 14 bases left between them.

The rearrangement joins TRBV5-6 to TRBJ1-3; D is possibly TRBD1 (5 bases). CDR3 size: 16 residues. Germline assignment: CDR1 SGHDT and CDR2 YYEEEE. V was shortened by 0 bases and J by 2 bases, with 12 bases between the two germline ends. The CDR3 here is CASSLVAGRAGNTIYF. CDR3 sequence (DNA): TGTGCCAGCAGCTTGGTAGCAGGGAGGGCTGGAAACACCATATATTTT.